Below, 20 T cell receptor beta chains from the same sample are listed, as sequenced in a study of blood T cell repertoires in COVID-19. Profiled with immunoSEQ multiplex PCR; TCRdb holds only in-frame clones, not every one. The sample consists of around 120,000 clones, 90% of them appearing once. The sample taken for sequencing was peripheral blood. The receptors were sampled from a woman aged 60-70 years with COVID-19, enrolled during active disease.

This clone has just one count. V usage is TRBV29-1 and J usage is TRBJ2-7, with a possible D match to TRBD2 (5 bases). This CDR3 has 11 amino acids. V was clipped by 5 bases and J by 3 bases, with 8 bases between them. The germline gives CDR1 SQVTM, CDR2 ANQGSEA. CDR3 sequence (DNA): TGCAGCGTTAGCCGGGACTACGAGCAGTACTTC. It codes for CSVSRDYEQYF.

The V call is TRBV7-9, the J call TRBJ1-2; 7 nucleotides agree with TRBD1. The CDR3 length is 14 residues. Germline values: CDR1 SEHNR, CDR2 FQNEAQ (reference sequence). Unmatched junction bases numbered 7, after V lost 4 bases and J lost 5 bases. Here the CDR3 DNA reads TGTGCCAGCAGCTGGGGGACAGTCGAGTATGGCTACACCTTC. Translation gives CASSWGTVEYGYTF.

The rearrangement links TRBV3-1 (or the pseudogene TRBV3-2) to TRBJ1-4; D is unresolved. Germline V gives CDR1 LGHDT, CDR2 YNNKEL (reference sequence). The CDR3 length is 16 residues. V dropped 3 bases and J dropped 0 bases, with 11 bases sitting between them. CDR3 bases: TGTGCCAGCAGCCATCGTCAAGCCGCAACTAATGAAAAACTGTTTTTT. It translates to CASSHRQAATNEKLFF.

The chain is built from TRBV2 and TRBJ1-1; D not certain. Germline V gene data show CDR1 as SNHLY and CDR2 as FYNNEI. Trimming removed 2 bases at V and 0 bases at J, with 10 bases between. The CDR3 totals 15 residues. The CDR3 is CASSEFSGMNTEAFF. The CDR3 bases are TGTGCCAGCAGTGAATTCTCAGGAATGAACACTGAAGCTTTCTTT.

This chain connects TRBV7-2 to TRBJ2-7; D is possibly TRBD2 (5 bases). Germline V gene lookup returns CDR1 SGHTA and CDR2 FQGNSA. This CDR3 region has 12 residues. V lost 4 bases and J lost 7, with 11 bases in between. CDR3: CASSSPSGEQYF. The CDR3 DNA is TGTGCCAGCAGCTCCCCCTCGGGGGAGCAGTACTTC.

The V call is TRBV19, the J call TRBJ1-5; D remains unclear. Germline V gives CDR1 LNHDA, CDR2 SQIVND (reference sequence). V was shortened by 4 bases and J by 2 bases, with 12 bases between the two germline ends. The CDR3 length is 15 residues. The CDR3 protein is CASSRTPGGNQPQHF. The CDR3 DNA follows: TGTGCCAGTAGTAGGACTCCTGGGGGCAATCAGCCCCAGCATTTT.

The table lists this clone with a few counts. DNA of the CDR3: TGTGCCAGTAGTATAGGGGGACAGGGGGATTCACCCCTCCACTTT. This encodes CASSIGGQGDSPLHF. The rearrangement joins TRBV19 to TRBJ1-6; 11 nucleotides line up with TRBD1. The length of the CDR3 is 15 residues. Germline CDR1 LNHDA, CDR2 SQIVND (reference sequence). Trimming at V came to 1 base and at J to 8 bases, leaving 1 base not matched to a gene.

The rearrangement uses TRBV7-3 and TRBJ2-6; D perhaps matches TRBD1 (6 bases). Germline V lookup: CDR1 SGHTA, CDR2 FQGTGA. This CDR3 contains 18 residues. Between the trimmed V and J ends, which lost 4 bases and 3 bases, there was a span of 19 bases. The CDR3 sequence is CASSWGTGSLGGANVLTF. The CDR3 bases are TGTGCCAGCAGCTGGGGAACAGGGAGCTTGGGTGGGGCCAACGTCCTGACTTTC.

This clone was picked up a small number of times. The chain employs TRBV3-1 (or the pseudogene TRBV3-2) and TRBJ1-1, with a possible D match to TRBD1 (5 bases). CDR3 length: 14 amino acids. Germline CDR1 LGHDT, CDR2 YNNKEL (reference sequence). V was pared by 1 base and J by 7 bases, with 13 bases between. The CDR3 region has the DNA TGTGCCAGCAGCCAAGGGGGAGGGGCTGGTGAAGCTTTCTTT. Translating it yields CASSQGGGAGEAFF.

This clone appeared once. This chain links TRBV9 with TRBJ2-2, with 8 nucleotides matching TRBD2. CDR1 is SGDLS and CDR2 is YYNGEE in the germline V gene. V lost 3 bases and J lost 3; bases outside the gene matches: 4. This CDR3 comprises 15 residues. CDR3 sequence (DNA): TGTGCCAGCAGCGCGGGCGGGGGGCACACCGGGGAGCTGTTTTTT. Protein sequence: CASSAGGGHTGELFF.

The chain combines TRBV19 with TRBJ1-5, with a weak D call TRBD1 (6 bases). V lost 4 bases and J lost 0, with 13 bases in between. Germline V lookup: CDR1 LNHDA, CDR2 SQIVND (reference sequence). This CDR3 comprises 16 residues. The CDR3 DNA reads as TGTGCCAGTAGTACTACGGGACATAATAGCAATCAGCCCCAGCATTTT. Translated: CASSTTGHNSNQPQHF.

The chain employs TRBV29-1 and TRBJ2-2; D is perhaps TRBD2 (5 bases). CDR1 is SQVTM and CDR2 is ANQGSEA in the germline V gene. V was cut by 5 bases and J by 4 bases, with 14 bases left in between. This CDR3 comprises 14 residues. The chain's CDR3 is CSVTGKGGTGELFF. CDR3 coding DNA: TGCAGCGTTACCGGGAAAGGAGGCACCGGGGAGCTGTTTTTT.

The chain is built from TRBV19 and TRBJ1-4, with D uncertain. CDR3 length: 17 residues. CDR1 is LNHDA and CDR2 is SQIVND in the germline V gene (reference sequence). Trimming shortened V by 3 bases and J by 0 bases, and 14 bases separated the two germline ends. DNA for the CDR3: TGTGCCAGTAGTATGGGCAGAACCCATGCAACTAATGAAAAACTGTTTTTT. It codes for CASSMGRTHATNEKLFF.

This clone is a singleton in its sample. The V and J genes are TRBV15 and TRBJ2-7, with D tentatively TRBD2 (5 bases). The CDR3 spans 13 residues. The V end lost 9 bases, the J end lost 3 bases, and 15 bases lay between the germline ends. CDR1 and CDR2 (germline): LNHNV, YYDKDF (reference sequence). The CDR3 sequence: CATSRGWVYEQYF. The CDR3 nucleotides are TGTGCCACTTCAAGAGGGTGGGTCTACGAGCAGTACTTC.

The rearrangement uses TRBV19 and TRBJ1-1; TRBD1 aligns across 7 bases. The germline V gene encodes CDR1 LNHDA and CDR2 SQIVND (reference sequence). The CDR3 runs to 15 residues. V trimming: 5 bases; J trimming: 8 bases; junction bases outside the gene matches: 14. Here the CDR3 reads CASSEQGTGIPEAFF. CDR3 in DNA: TGTGCCAGTAGTGAACAGGGGACCGGGATACCCGAAGCTTTCTTT.

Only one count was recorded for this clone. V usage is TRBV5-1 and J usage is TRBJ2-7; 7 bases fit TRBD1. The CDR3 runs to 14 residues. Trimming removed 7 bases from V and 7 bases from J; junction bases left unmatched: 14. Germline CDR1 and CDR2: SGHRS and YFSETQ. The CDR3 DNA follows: TGCGCCAGCTCCAAAGGCGCCAGGGGGTTTGAGCAGTACTTC. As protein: CASSKGARGFEQYF.

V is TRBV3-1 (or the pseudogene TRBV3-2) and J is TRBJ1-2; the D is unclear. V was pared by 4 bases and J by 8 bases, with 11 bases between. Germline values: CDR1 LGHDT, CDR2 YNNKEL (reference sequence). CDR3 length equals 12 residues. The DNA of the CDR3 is TGTGCCAGCAGCCCTGGGTCGCGGGGCTACACCTTC. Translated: CASSPGSRGYTF.

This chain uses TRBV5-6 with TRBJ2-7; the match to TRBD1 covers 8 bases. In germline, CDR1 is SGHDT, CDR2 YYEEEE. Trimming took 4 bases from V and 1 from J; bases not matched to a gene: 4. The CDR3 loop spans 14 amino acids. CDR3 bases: TGTGCCAGCAGCCGGACAGGGAGTTCCTACGAGCAGTACTTC. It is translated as CASSRTGSSYEQYF.

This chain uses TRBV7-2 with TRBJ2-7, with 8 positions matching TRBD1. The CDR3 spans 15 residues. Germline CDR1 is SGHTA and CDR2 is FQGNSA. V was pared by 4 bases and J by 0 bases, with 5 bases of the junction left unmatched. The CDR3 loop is CASSSRTGSSYEQYF. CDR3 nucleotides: TGTGCCAGCAGCTCTCGGACAGGGAGCTCCTACGAGCAGTACTTC.

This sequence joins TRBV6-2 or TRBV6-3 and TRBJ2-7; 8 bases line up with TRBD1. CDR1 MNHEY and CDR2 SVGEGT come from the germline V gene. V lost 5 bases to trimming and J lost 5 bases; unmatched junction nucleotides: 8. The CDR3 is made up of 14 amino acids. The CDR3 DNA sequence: TGTGCCAGCAGTACAGCAGGACAGGGAAACGAGCAGTACTTC. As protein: CASSTAGQGNEQYF.